Listed here are 10 T cell receptor beta chains from one sample, sequenced in a study of cytomegalovirus exposure and HLA in healthy donors. The PCR contained 60 Vbeta and 13 Jbeta primers. Repertoires were generated with immunoSEQ multiplex PCR, while TCRdb's copy carries only in-frame clones and drops some. Counted here are around 100,000 clones, 70% to 85% occurring once; the ten biggest clones make up around 2.3%. The sequenced sample consisted of PBMCs. These receptors originate from a young woman in good health and CMV-seronegative.

V and J are TRBV29-1 and TRBJ2-1, with D uncertain. V was shortened by 1 base and J by 8 bases, with 9 bases between the two germline ends. This CDR3 is 12 amino acids long. Looked up from germline, CDR1 is SQVTM and CDR2 is ANQGSEA. In nucleotides, the CDR3 is TGCAGCGTTGAAGGGAGTCCCGATGAGCAGTTCTTC. Translating gives CSVEGSPDEQFF.

The chain links TRBV19 to TRBJ1-4; TRBD1 is a possible D gene (6 bases). The CDR3 totals 14 residues. Germline V gives CDR1 LNHDA, CDR2 SQIVND (reference sequence). With 0 bases removed from V and 5 bases from J, the gap between germline ends came to 7 bases. This CDR3 is CASSIDGGNEKLFF. CDR3 sequence (DNA): TGTGCCAGTAGTATAGATGGGGGCAATGAAAAACTGTTTTTT.

In this sample, this clone turned up a few times. The chain uses TRBV18 and TRBJ2-7, with TRBD2 matching over 10 bases. Per the germline V gene, CDR1 is KGHSH and CDR2 is LQKENI. The CDR3 is 15 residues long. V dropped 2 bases and J dropped 2; count of bases not matched to a gene: 3. The CDR3, as DNA: TGTGCCAGCTCACCAGCTAGCGGGAGTCCCTACGAGCAGTACTTC. This sequence encodes CASSPASGSPYEQYF.

The rearrangement links TRBV28 to TRBJ2-7, with 8 bases matching TRBD2. The CDR3 totals 14 residues. Germline V gene lookup returns CDR1 MDHEN and CDR2 SYDVKM. V gave up 7 bases and J gave up 2 bases; unmatched junction bases: 7. The CDR3: CASTTTSATYEQYF. As DNA, the CDR3 is TGTGCCAGCACCACGACTAGCGCTACCTACGAGCAGTACTTC.

In the case of this clone: At the DNA level, this CDR3 is encoded by other sequences in the same sample as well. V usage is TRBV28 and J usage is TRBJ1-2; D possibly corresponds to TRBD1 (5 bases). V shed 6 bases and J shed 4 bases, with 9 bases lying between them. The CDR3 is made up of 12 amino acids. The V gene's germline CDR1 is MDHEN and CDR2 SYDVKM. The CDR3 DNA is TGTGCCAGCAGAACGGGGGGCTATGGCTACACCTTC. Translated: CASRTGGYGYTF.

The J gene is TRBJ2-1, the V gene TRBV27; D unclear. The CDR3 sequence is 12 residues long. Trimming cost V 2 bases and J 9 bases, with 8 bases left between them. The germline gives CDR1 MNHEY, CDR2 SMNVEV (reference sequence). The CDR3 DNA follows: TGTGCCAGCAGTTTACGGGTGGGTGAGCAGTTCTTC. Amino acid sequence: CASSLRVGEQFF.

This chain links TRBV5-4 with TRBJ2-1, with TRBD1 as a possible D gene (6 bases). The CDR3 covers 15 residues. CDR1 and CDR2 (germline): SGHNT, YYREEE (reference sequence). V gave up 1 base and J gave up 1 base, with 9 bases separating them. The CDR3 bases are TGTGCCAGCAGCTTGCCGGGACATTCCTACAATGAGCAGTTCTTC. This gives the protein CASSLPGHSYNEQFF.

This clone was observed a few times. The rearrangement links TRBV4-3 to TRBJ2-3; TRBD2 aligns across 9 bases. Germline V lookup: CDR1 LGHNA, CDR2 YSLEER. This CDR3 is 17 amino acids long. The J segment lost 3 bases and the V segment lost 1 base, leaving 8 bases of the junction unmatched. The CDR3 region has the DNA TGCGCCAGCAGCCAAGGGCGCGGGGGGGGTCTTACAGATACGCAGTATTTT. Amino acids: CASSQGRGGGLTDTQYF.

The rearrangement uses TRBV9 and TRBJ2-2; no reliable D call. Per germline, CDR1 SGDLS and CDR2 YYNGEE. Trimming took off 4 bases at V and 2 bases at J, with 12 bases between the two ends. The length of the CDR3 is 15 residues. In DNA form, the CDR3 reads TGTGCCAGCAGCTTACCCGCTACTAACACCGGGGAGCTGTTTTTT. It translates to CASSLPATNTGELFF.

This clone was detected once. CDR3 DNA sequence: TGTGCCAGTAGTATAGTCGGGGGCAATCAGCCCCAGCATTTT. Its translation is CASSIVGGNQPQHF. The gene calls are TRBV19 and TRBJ1-5; D is undetermined. V lost 1 base, J lost 2 bases, and 6 bases lay in between. The CDR3 is 14 amino acids. The germline V gene encodes CDR1 LNHDA and CDR2 SQIVND (reference sequence).